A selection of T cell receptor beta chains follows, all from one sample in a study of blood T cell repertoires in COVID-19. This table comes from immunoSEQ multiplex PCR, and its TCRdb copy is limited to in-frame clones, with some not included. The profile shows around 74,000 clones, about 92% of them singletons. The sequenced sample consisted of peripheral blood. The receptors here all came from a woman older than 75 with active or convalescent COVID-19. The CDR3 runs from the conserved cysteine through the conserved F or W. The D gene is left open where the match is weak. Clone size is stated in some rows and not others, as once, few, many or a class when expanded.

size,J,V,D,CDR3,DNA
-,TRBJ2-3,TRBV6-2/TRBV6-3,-,CASSYPATLGGPTDTQYF,TGTGCCAGCAGTTACCCCGCAACGCTGGGGGGGCCCACAGATACGCAGTATTTT
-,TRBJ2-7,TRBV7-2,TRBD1,CASSPTGTGVAYEQYF,TGTGCCAGCAGCCCCACTGGGACAGGGGTGGCATACGAGCAGTACTTC
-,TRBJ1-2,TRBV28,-,CASSLFQGSGYTF,TGTGCCAGCAGTTTATTCCAGGGCAGTGGCTACACCTTC
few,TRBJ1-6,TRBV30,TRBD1,CARSEDKTGGLFDSPLHF,TGTGCCCGAAGCGAGGATAAGACAGGGGGCCTATTTGATTCACCCCTCCACTTT
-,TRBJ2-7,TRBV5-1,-,CASSLNFAYEQYF,TGCGCCAGCAGCCTAAACTTCGCCTACGAGCAGTACTTC
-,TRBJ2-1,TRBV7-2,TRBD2,CASSLGGGLYNEQFF,TGTGCCAGCAGCTTAGGGGGGGGTTTATACAATGAGCAGTTCTTC
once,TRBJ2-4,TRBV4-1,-,CASSQVFRGGGIQYF,TGCGCCAGCAGCCAAGTTTTCCGTGGGGGCGGCATTCAGTACTTC
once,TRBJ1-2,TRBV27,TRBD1,CASRSQGAGNYGYTF,TGTGCCAGCAGGTCCCAGGGGGCAGGTAACTATGGCTACACCTTC
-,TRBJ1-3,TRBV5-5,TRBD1,CASSLHRGSSGNTIYF,TGTGCCAGCAGCTTACACAGGGGAAGCTCTGGAAACACCATATATTTT
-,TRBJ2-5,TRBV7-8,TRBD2,CASSTRLAGEAGGETQYF,TGTGCCAGCAGCACCCGACTAGCGGGGGAAGCAGGGGGAGAGACCCAGTACTTC
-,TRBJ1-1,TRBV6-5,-,CATGTLNTEAFF,TGTGCCACGGGGACACTGAACACTGAAGCTTTCTTT
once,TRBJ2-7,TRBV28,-,CASRKGQNYEQYF,TGTGCCAGCAGGAAAGGACAAAACTACGAGCAGTACTTC
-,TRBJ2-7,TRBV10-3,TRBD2,CAISPGGAVEQYF,TGTGCCATCAGTCCCGGGGGGGCCGTCGAGCAGTACTTC
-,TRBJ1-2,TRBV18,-,CASSLYPALLGGDNGYTF,TGTGCCAGCTCACTATATCCGGCCCTTCTGGGGGGAGATAATGGCTACACCTTC
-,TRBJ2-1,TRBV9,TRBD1,CASSDRTGKSYNEQFF,TGTGCCAGCAGCGACCGGACAGGTAAATCCTACAATGAGCAGTTCTTC
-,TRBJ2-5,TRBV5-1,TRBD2,CASRLTSLQETQYF,TGCGCCAGCAGGCTGACTAGCCTCCAAGAGACCCAGTACTTC
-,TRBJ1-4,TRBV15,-,CATSRVRFEKLFF,TGTGCCACCAGCAGAGTACGGTTTGAAAAACTGTTTTTT
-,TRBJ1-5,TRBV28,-,CASSITRGRSNQPQHF,TGTGCCAGCAGCATAACCAGGGGACGGAGCAATCAGCCCCAGCATTTT
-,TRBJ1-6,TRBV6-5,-,CATFRGSYNSPLHF,TGTGCCACCTTCAGGGGATCCTATAATTCACCCCTCCACTTT
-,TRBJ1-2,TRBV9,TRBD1,CASSLGQGVYGYTF,TGTGCCAGCAGCCTGGGACAGGGGGTCTATGGCTACACCTTC
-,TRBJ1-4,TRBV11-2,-,CASSLYLGEKLFF,TGTGCCAGCAGCTTATACCTCGGGGAAAAACTGTTTTTT
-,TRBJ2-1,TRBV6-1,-,CASSDYGGDPGDEQFF,TGTGCCAGCAGTGACTACGGCGGGGACCCTGGCGATGAGCAGTTCTTC
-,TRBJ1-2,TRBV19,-,CASSPQGYGYTF,TGTGCCAGTAGTCCACAGGGTTATGGCTACACCTTC
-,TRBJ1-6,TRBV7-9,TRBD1,CASSSNRQGDINSPLHF,TGTGCCAGCAGTTCCAACCGGCAGGGGGATATCAATTCACCCCTCCACTTT
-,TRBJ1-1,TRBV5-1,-,CASSWVGDTEAFF,TGCGCCAGCAGCTGGGTAGGGGACACTGAAGCTTTCTTT
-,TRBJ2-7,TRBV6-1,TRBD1,CASSEKSTGDLGEQYF,TGTGCCAGCAGCGAAAAGTCGACAGGGGATCTGGGAGAGCAGTACTTC
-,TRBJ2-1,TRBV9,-,CASSVGRLAPMDEQFF,TGTGCCAGCAGCGTAGGTAGACTTGCCCCGATGGATGAGCAGTTCTTC
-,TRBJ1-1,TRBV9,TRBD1,CASSGGGFGTEAFF,TGTGCCAGCAGCGGAGGGGGCTTTGGCACTGAAGCTTTCTTT
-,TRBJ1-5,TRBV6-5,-,CASRRTGSEPQHF,TGTGCCAGCAGGCGAACAGGGTCGGAGCCCCAGCATTTT
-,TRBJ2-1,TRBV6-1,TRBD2,CASSERRGGVYNEQFF,TGTGCCAGCAGTGAACGGCGGGGGGGAGTCTACAATGAGCAGTTCTTC
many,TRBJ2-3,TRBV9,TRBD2,CASMDGGASDTQYF,TGTGCCAGCATGGACGGGGGGGCCTCAGATACGCAGTATTTT
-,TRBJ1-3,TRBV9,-,CASSVAAGNTIYF,TGTGCCAGCAGCGTAGCCGCTGGAAACACCATATATTTT
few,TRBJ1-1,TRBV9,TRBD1,CASSLLYRGRRLGTEAFF,TGTGCCAGCAGCCTCCTGTACAGGGGGCGAAGGTTGGGAACTGAAGCTTTCTTT
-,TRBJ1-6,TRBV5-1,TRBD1,CASSPGGSSYNSPLHF,TGCGCCAGCAGCCCAGGGGGCAGCTCCTATAATTCACCCCTCCACTTT
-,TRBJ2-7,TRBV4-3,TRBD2,CASSQDGDVVSGGSYEQYF,TGCGCCAGCAGCCAAGACGGGGATGTAGTTAGCGGGGGCTCCTACGAGCAGTACTTC
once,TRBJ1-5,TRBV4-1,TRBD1,CASSQEPTRGNQPQHF,TGCGCCAGCAGCCAAGAGCCCACCAGGGGGAATCAGCCCCAGCATTTT
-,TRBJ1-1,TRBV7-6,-,CASSSPGGAGLNTEAFF,TGTGCCAGCAGCTCCCCTGGGGGGGCAGGGTTGAACACTGAAGCTTTCTTT
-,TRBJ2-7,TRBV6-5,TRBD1,CASLAGQGGNEQYF,TGTGCCAGCTTGGCGGGACAGGGGGGGAACGAGCAGTACTTC
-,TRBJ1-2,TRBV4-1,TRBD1,CASSQPGQGKLGGYTF,TGCGCCAGCAGCCAGCCGGGACAGGGGAAATTAGGAGGCTACACCTTC
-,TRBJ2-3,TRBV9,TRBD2,CASSVEAGGSTDTQYF,TGTGCCAGCAGCGTAGAAGCGGGGGGGTCCACAGATACGCAGTATTTT
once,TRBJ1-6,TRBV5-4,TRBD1,CASSQDRSNSPLHF,TGTGCCAGCAGCCAGGACAGGAGTAATTCACCCCTCCACTTT
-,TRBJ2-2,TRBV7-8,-,CASSFGHDTGELFF,TGTGCCAGCAGCTTCGGACACGACACCGGGGAGCTGTTTTTT
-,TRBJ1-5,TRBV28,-,CASSLVYSNQPQHF,TGTGCCAGCAGTTTAGTGTATAGCAATCAGCCCCAGCATTTT
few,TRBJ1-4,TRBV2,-,CASKGHRAEKLFF,TGTGCCAGTAAGGGACACCGGGCTGAAAAACTGTTTTTT
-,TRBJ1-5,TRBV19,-,CASNRAERSNQPQHF,TGTGCCAGTAACAGGGCAGAACGTAGCAATCAGCCCCAGCATTTT
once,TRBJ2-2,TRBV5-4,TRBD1,CASRGQGVDTGELFF,TGTGCCAGCCGGGGACAGGGGGTGGATACCGGGGAGCTGTTTTTT
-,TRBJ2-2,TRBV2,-,CASSERGGGTGELFF,TGTGCCAGCAGTGAACGGGGAGGTGGAACCGGGGAGCTGTTTTTT
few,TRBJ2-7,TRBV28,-,CASSLAQGEQYF,TGTGCCAGCAGTTTAGCGCAGGGCGAGCAGTACTTC
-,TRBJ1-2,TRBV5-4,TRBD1,CASSPMTGGSGYTF,TGTGCCAGCAGCCCGATGACAGGGGGAAGCGGCTACACCTTC
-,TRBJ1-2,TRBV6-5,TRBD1,CASSYAGGGYGYTF,TGTGCCAGCAGTTACGCAGGGGGCGGCTATGGCTACACCTTC
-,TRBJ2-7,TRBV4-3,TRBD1,CASSRGRDRVVSYEQYF,TGCGCCAGCAGCCGAGGCCGGGACAGGGTAGTCTCCTACGAGCAGTACTTC